The sample holds a few counts of the clone carrying this TCR beta chain. What it binds is unknown. Sequenced by immunoSEQ multiplex PCR; TCRdb stores in-frame clones only, minus some. Among under 15,000 clones listed, about 72% were seen once. The data originate from a study of chemoradiotherapy in HPV16-positive cancers. The wider study: Functional T-cell assays on two HPV16-positive patients' cells defined candidate HPV-specific clones and common TCR motifs. Overall study results and limits: Candidate HPV-specific clones and E7-related TCR motifs grew in tumor during treatment. The functional HPV-specific definition rests on just a couple of HPV16-positive patients.

This CDR3 spans 14 amino acids. Germline loops: CDR1 SGDLS, CDR2 YYNGEE. The V and J ends lost 3 bases and 0 bases respectively, with 7 bases between them. Repertoires were sampled repeatedly during chemoradiotherapy. V usage is TRBV9 and J usage is TRBJ1-3; D unclear. Sample collection occurred from a patient who underwent chemoradiotherapy. The receptor's source is a human donor with HPV-associated anogenital cancer. Here the CDR3 DNA reads TGTGCCAGCAGCGATACACCCTCTGGAAACACCATATATTTT. Residues: CASSDTPSGNTIYF.